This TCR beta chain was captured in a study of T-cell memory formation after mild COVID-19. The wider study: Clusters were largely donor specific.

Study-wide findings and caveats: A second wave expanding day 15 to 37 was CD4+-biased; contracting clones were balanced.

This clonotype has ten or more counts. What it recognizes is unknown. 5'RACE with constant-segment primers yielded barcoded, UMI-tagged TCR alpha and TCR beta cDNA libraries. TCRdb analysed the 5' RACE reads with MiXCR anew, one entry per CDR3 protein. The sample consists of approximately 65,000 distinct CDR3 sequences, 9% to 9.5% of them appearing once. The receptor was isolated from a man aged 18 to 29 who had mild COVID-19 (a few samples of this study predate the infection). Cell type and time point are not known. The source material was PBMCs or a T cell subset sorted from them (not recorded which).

CDR3 sequence (DNA): TGCGCCAGCAGCTTGAGGCCTAGCGGGGGAGGGACCTACAATGAGCAGTTCTTC. This codes for CASSLRPSGGGTYNEQFF. The chain links TRBV5-1 to TRBJ2-1; TRBD2 aligns across 10 bases. The V gene's germline CDR1 is SGHRS and CDR2 YFSETQ. Unmatched junction bases numbered 9, after V lost 1 base and J lost 2 bases. This CDR3 is built from 18 residues.